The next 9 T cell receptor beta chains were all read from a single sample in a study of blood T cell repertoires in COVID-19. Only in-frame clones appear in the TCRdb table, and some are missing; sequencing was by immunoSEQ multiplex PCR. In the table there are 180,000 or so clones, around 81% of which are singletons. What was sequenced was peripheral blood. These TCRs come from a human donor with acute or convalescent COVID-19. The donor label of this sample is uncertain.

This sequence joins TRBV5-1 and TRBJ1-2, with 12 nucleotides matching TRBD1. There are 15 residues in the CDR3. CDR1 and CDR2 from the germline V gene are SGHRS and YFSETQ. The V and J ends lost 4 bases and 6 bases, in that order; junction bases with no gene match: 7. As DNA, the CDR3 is TGCGCCAGCAGCGACCGGGACAGGGGGCAAGATGGCTACACCTTC. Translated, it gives CASSDRDRGQDGYTF.

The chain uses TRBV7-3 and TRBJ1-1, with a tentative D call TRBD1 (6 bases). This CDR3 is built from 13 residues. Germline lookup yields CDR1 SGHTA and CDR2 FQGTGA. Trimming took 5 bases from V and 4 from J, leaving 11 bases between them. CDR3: CASSQTGFTEAFF. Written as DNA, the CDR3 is TGTGCCAGCAGCCAAACAGGGTTCACTGAAGCTTTCTTT.

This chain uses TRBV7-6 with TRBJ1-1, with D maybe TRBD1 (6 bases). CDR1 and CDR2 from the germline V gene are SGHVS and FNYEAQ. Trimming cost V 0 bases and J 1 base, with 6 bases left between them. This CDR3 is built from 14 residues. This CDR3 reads CASSLAGGNTEAFF. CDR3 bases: TGTGCCAGCAGCTTAGCAGGGGGGAACACTGAAGCTTTCTTT. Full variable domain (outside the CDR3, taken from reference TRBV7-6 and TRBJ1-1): GAGVSQSPRYKVTKRGQDVALRCDPISGHVSLYWYRQALGQGPEFLTYFNYEAQQDKSGLPNDRFSAERPEGSISTLTIQRTEQRDSAMYRCASSLAGGNTEAFFGQGTRLTVV.

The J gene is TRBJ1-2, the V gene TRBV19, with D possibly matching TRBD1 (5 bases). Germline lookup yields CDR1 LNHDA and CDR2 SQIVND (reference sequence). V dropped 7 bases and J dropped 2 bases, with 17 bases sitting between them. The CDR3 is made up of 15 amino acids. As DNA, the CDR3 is TGTGCCAGTATATGGGGCAGAGATGGAAACTATGGCTACACCTTC. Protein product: CASIWGRDGNYGYTF.

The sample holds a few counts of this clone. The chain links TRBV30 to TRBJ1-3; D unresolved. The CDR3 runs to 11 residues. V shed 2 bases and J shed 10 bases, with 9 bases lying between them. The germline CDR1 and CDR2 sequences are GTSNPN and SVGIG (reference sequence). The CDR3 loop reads CAWSSGATIYF. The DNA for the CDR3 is TGTGCCTGGAGTTCGGGTGCGACCATATATTTT. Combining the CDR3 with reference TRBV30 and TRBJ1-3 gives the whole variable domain SQTIHQWPATLVQPVGSPLSLECTVEGTSNPNLYWYRQAAGRGLQLLFYSVGIGQISSEVPQNLSASRPQDRQFILSSKKLLLSDSGFYLCAWSSGATIYFGEGSWLTVV.

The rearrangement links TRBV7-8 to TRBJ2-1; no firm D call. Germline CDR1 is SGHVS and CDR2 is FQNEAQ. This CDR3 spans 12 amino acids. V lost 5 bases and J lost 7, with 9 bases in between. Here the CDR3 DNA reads TGTGCCAGCAGCACAGTAGTTAATGAGCAGTTCTTC. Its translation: CASSTVVNEQFF. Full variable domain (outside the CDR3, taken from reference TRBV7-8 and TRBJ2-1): GAGVSQSPRYKVAKRGQDVALRCDPISGHVSLFWYQQALGQGPEFLTYFQNEAQLDKSGLPSDRFFAERPEGSVSTLKIQRTQQEDSAVYLCASSTVVNEQFFGPGTRLTVL.

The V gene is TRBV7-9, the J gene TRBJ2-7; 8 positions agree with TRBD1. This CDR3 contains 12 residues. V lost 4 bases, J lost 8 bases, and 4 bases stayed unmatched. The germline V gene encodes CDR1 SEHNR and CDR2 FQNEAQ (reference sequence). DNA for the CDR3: TGTGCCAGCAGCTCCGGACAGGGCCAGCAGTACTTC. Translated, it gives CASSSGQGQQYF.

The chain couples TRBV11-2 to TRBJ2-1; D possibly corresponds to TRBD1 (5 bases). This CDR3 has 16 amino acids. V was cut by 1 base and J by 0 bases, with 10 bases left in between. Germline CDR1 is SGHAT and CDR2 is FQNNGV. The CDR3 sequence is CASSLGGWSSYNEQFF. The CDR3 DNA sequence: TGTGCCAGCAGCTTAGGGGGCTGGAGCTCCTACAATGAGCAGTTCTTC.

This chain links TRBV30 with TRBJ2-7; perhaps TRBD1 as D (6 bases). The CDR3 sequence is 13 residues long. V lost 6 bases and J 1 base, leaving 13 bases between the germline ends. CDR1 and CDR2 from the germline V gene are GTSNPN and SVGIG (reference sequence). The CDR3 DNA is TGTGCCTGCATTCTACAGGGTTCCTACGAGCAGTACTTC. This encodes CACILQGSYEQYF.